Listed below are T cell receptor beta chains from one sample, sequenced in a study of T-cell memory formation after mild COVID-19. From the 5' RACE reads, TCRdb called clonotypes with MiXCR, one entry per CDR3 protein. Of 40,000 to 60,000 distinct CDR3 sequences in the sample, around 7.2% were seen once. The sequenced sample consisted of PBMCs or a T cell subset sorted from them (not recorded which). These receptors all come from a man between 18 and 35 years old who had mild COVID-19 (a few samples of this study predate the infection). Cell type and time point are not known. The conserved cysteine and the conserved F or W are not part of the CDR3 here.

j_call v_call cdr3_aa
TRBJ2-3 TRBV7-2 ASSPYTTDTQY
TRBJ2-5 TRBV7-2 ASSLISDQQETQY
TRBJ1-1 TRBV6-5 ASSSTGQGNTEAF
TRBJ2-7 TRBV29-1 SVGYFSEQY
TRBJ2-1 TRBV5-8 ASSLFQGNEQF
TRBJ2-5 TRBV6-6 ASGEETQY
TRBJ2-2 TRBV7-6 ASSPRTGGYNTGELF
TRBJ2-5 TRBV5-5 ASSSRGMQETQY
TRBJ2-5 TRBV12-5 ASGLVQGETQY
TRBJ2-1 TRBV20-1 SARAGTTYNEQF
TRBJ2-2 TRBV20-1 SAQEGSGGAGNTGELF